This T cell receptor (beta chain) was sequenced during a study of CD8 T cells in Susac syndrome. Findings and limits, study-wide: As acknowledged by the study, its TCR sequencing and HLA analysis included a relatively small number of individuals.

As regards this clonotype: No antigen is known for it.

The CDR3 totals 13 residues. Trimming took off 7 bases at V and 4 bases at J, with 14 bases between the two ends. Germline V gene sequence: CDR1 SNHLY, CDR2 FYNNEI. With random hexamers, roughly 0.45 to 1 ug RNA was reverse transcribed. The CDR3 of TCR beta was amplified by immunoSEQ multiplex PCR across 54 Vbeta and 13 Jbeta. TCRdb recomputed calls from the immunoSEQ multiplex PCR reads with MiXCR, one row per CDR3 protein. The sample has about 210,000 distinct CDR3 sequences; 95% are singletons. TCR beta sequences were obtained from blood CD8+ and CD4+ T cells. Negative isolation yielded CD8+ and CD4+ T cells; FACS enriched TEMRA cells.

V gene TRBV2 combines with J gene TRBJ2-7, with D perhaps TRBD1 (6 bases). This clonotype was obtained from a human donor with multiple sclerosis. The sample comprised CD4+ T cells from PBMCs. The CDR3 DNA sequence: TGTGCCAGCACCGCGACGGACAGATACGAGCAGTACTTC. It yields the protein CASTATDRYEQYF.